This T cell receptor (beta chain) was captured by sequencing in a study of blood T cell repertoires in COVID-19 (dated by TCRdb to about 2020). Regarding the study in general: Samples covering the acute and convalescent phases of COVID-19 were provided by collaborators in the United States, Italy and Spain. Where HLA class I and class II types were available, the types were taken from metadata supplied by the sample provider, not from assay-based typing. A freely available public database, intended as a resource for researchers studying the immune response to SARS-CoV-2, is where the repertoires were released. A de-identified subject ID, COVID-19 status, age in years and sex were almost always included in the sample metadata. The samples were drawn from two sources: the first 160 participants of the ongoing ImmuneRACE study, and 1,000 to 1,500 subjects contributed by 6 global collaborators. The material from the prospective study consisted of cDNA or gDNA derived from T cells, B-cell-depleted T cells, or PBMCs. Subjects who had been exposed to COVID-19, were actively infected with it, or had recovered from it provided the deeply sampled blood TCRbeta repertoires that made up the dataset. Findings and caveats that apply to the study as a whole: The amount of clinical and demographic metadata varied by source and participant and was provided uncurated.

Regarding this clone: No antigen is known for it. No base quality information exists; no much larger clone differs at one position.

Ends trimmed: V by 4 bases, J by 3 bases; bases unmatched to a gene: 3. The CDR3 measures 14 amino acids from cysteine to phenylalanine. Only the CDR3 DNA is retained, 42 bases long and in frame from the first base. CDR1 and CDR2, per the germline V gene, are KGHSH and LQKENI. In Seattle, one collaborating source enrolled patients while the infection was active and tracked those patients longitudinally over the course of disease. Each collaborating institution followed its own protocols to collect whole blood in K2EDTA tubes. For TCRbeta analysis, collaborators shipped samples as frozen whole blood, isolated PBMCs, or DNA extracted from either of those sample types. The immunoSEQ Assay, a bias-controlled multiplex PCR, was used to amplify TCRbeta CDR3 regions from genomic DNA. The authors' analysis ran thus. The number of nucleated cells in each sample was estimated from the amplification of reference gene primers within the assay. To quantify the absolute abundance of each unique TCRbeta CDR3 rearrangement, sequence reads were collapsed and filtered. For each sample, productive Simpson clonality was calculated as the square root of Simpson's diversity index over productive rearrangements. TCRdb obtained this table from immuneACCESS and retained in-frame rearrangements with V and J assigned. These tables miss some clones; where compared with another copy, unresolved V genes account for less than half of the shortfall, and the remainder is unexplained. V and J calls plus clone size are reproduced from that table; the DNA served to infer D and trimming. This sample comprises roughly 130,000 clones, 65% to 85% of them detected only once. The top ten clones comprise around 9% of the sample.

Rearrangement joined TRBV18 to TRBJ2-7; 10 nucleotides in the junction match TRBD2. Specimen: peripheral blood. The sequence was obtained from a young man with COVID-19, enrolled during active disease. The CDR3 protein sequence reads: CASSQREGSYEQYF. The DNA sequence reads TGTGCCAGCTCACAGCGGGAGGGCAGCTACGAGCAGTACTTC.